A selection of T cell receptor beta chains follows, all from one sample in a study of regulatory dendritic cells for organ transplantation. Generated by immunoSEQ multiplex PCR, the TCRdb table keeps only in-frame clones and is missing some. The profile shows some 10,000 clones, around 80% of them singletons. No antigen has been identified for these receptors. The specimen was memory CD4+ T cells from blood cultured with dendritic cells. The receptor set was obtained from a human donor in good health. The CDR3 runs from the conserved cysteine through the conserved F or W. A D gene is named only where the DNA matches it firmly. Not every row has a clone size; where given, it reads once, few, many or a size class.

abundance: .; len: 16; j_gene: TRBJ1-1; d_gene: .; v_gene: TRBV7-2; CDR3nt: TGTGCCAGCAGCTTAGTAGCCTCCGTGGGGAACACTGAAGCTTTCTTT; CDR3aa: CASSLVASVGNTEAFF
abundance: .; len: 16; j_gene: TRBJ2-7; d_gene: .; v_gene: TRBV4-2; CDR3nt: TGTGCCAGCAGCCAAGATCTTGGGACCGGAAGGGACGAGCAGTACTTC; CDR3aa: CASSQDLGTGRDEQYF
abundance: .; len: 14; j_gene: TRBJ1-6; d_gene: .; v_gene: TRBV7-2; CDR3nt: TGTGCCAGCAGGGTAACAGTATATAATTCACCCCTCCACTTT; CDR3aa: CASRVTVYNSPLHF
abundance: .; len: 14; j_gene: TRBJ1-6; d_gene: .; v_gene: TRBV11-2; CDR3nt: TGTGCCAGCAGCTCGCGCTCCTATAATTCACCCCTCCACTTT; CDR3aa: CASSSRSYNSPLHF
abundance: .; len: 14; j_gene: TRBJ2-7; d_gene: TRBD1; v_gene: TRBV6-5; CDR3nt: TGTGCCAGCAGTTACTGGGACAGGATGTACGAGCAGTACTTC; CDR3aa: CASSYWDRMYEQYF
abundance: .; len: 17; j_gene: TRBJ2-1; d_gene: .; v_gene: TRBV9; CDR3nt: TGTGCCAGCAGCGTAGCAATTGGCGCTTCCTCCTACAATGAGCAGTTCTTC; CDR3aa: CASSVAIGASSYNEQFF
abundance: .; len: 14; j_gene: TRBJ2-7; d_gene: TRBD1; v_gene: TRBV2; CDR3nt: TGTGCCAGCAGTGAACAGGGACAGGGGTACGAGCAGTACTTC; CDR3aa: CASSEQGQGYEQYF
abundance: .; len: 14; j_gene: TRBJ1-2; d_gene: TRBD1; v_gene: TRBV6-5; CDR3nt: TGTGCCAGCAGCGCCGGGACAGGGGTATCTGGCTACACCTTC; CDR3aa: CASSAGTGVSGYTF
abundance: .; len: 11; j_gene: TRBJ1-1; d_gene: .; v_gene: TRBV2; CDR3nt: TGTGCCAGCAGCGGAGGCACTGAAGCTTTCTTT; CDR3aa: CASSGGTEAFF
abundance: .; len: 18; j_gene: TRBJ1-5; d_gene: TRBD1; v_gene: TRBV27; CDR3nt: TGTGCCAGCAATTTCGGACAGGCAAAGGTTGAGTATAATCAGCCCCAGCATTTT; CDR3aa: CASNFGQAKVEYNQPQHF
abundance: once; len: 13; j_gene: TRBJ2-5; d_gene: .; v_gene: TRBV5-6; CDR3nt: TGTGCCAGCAGCTTAACCCGTGAAGAGACCCAGTACTTC; CDR3aa: CASSLTREETQYF
abundance: .; len: 15; j_gene: TRBJ1-2; d_gene: TRBD1; v_gene: TRBV9; CDR3nt: TGTGCCAGCAGCGCGACGGGACAGGGGTTCTATGGCTACACCTTC; CDR3aa: CASSATGQGFYGYTF
abundance: once; len: 16; j_gene: TRBJ2-7; d_gene: TRBD1; v_gene: TRBV27; CDR3nt: TGTGCCAGCAGTCGACTAACTAAGACAGGGGGTTACGAGCAGTACTTC; CDR3aa: CASSRLTKTGGYEQYF
abundance: few; len: 16; j_gene: TRBJ1-6; d_gene: .; v_gene: TRBV4-2; CDR3nt: TGTGCCAGCAGCCAAGGCGGGGTGAACTATAATTCACCCCTCCACTTT; CDR3aa: CASSQGGVNYNSPLHF
abundance: .; len: 14; j_gene: TRBJ2-5; d_gene: TRBD1; v_gene: TRBV29-1; CDR3nt: TGCAGCGTCACTCAGGGGGCCTGGGGTAAGACCCAGTACTTC; CDR3aa: CSVTQGAWGKTQYF
abundance: .; len: 17; j_gene: TRBJ2-3; d_gene: .; v_gene: TRBV28; CDR3nt: TGTGCCAGCATCTTTGGCGGGCCGGGGGCTAGCACAGATACGCAGTATTTT; CDR3aa: CASIFGGPGASTDTQYF
abundance: .; len: 13; j_gene: TRBJ1-1; d_gene: .; v_gene: TRBV30; CDR3nt: TGTGCCTGGAGTGTAAGGGGGTACACTGAAGCTTTCTTT; CDR3aa: CAWSVRGYTEAFF
abundance: .; len: 15; j_gene: TRBJ2-2; d_gene: .; v_gene: TRBV7-9; CDR3nt: TGTGCCAGCAGCTTAGCGCTCGGGGTCACCGGGGAGCTGTTTTTT; CDR3aa: CASSLALGVTGELFF
abundance: .; len: 16; j_gene: TRBJ2-1; d_gene: TRBD2; v_gene: TRBV5-1; CDR3nt: TGCGCCAGCAGCATCCGGACTAGCCTCAGTTCACATGAGCAGTTCTTC; CDR3aa: CASSIRTSLSSHEQFF
abundance: .; len: 15; j_gene: TRBJ1-4; d_gene: .; v_gene: TRBV5-8; CDR3nt: TGTGCCAGCAGCCCGGGCAAAACTAAAGGCGAAAAACTGTTTTTT; CDR3aa: CASSPGKTKGEKLFF
abundance: .; len: 15; j_gene: TRBJ2-7; d_gene: TRBD1; v_gene: TRBV6-5; CDR3nt: TGTGCCAGCAGTTACAGGGCAGGGGGTGCCTACGAGCAGTACTTC; CDR3aa: CASSYRAGGAYEQYF
abundance: .; len: 13; j_gene: TRBJ2-1; d_gene: .; v_gene: TRBV9; CDR3nt: TGTGCCAGCAGCGTAACCAACCAGGCTGAGCAGTTCTTC; CDR3aa: CASSVTNQAEQFF
abundance: .; len: 12; j_gene: TRBJ2-5; d_gene: .; v_gene: TRBV7-2; CDR3nt: TGTGCCAGCAGCTTACAGGGGGAGACCCAGTACTTC; CDR3aa: CASSLQGETQYF
abundance: few; len: 14; j_gene: TRBJ1-2; d_gene: TRBD1; v_gene: TRBV4-2; CDR3nt: TGTGCCAGCAGCCTTCGGACAGGGGACTATGGCTACACCTTC; CDR3aa: CASSLRTGDYGYTF
abundance: .; len: 17; j_gene: TRBJ1-2; d_gene: TRBD1; v_gene: TRBV30; CDR3nt: TGTGCCTGGAGTAGGTCGATACAGGGGATATCTAACTATGGCTACACCTTC; CDR3aa: CAWSRSIQGISNYGYTF
abundance: .; len: 14; j_gene: TRBJ1-1; d_gene: TRBD1; v_gene: TRBV19; CDR3nt: TGTGCCAGTACCCGGACAGGGGGCTCCACTGAAGCTTTCTTT; CDR3aa: CASTRTGGSTEAFF
abundance: .; len: 16; j_gene: TRBJ2-5; d_gene: TRBD1; v_gene: TRBV11-1; CDR3nt: TGTGCCAGCAGGCTCCGCCTGGACAGGACCCAAGAGACCCAGTACTTC; CDR3aa: CASRLRLDRTQETQYF
abundance: few; len: 13; j_gene: TRBJ2-7; d_gene: .; v_gene: TRBV19; CDR3nt: TGTGCCAGTAGTACCCAGGGTGGCTACGAGCAGTACTTC; CDR3aa: CASSTQGGYEQYF
abundance: once; len: 16; j_gene: TRBJ2-7; d_gene: TRBD1; v_gene: TRBV4-3; CDR3nt: TGCGCCAGCAGCCAAGGACGGGGACAGGGGGCGTACGAGCAGTACTTC; CDR3aa: CASSQGRGQGAYEQYF
abundance: .; len: 11; j_gene: TRBJ1-1; d_gene: .; v_gene: TRBV20-1; CDR3nt: TGCAGTCCTTCTGGGGAAACTGAAGCTTTCTTT; CDR3aa: CSPSGETEAFF
abundance: .; len: 14; j_gene: TRBJ1-1; d_gene: .; v_gene: TRBV9; CDR3nt: TGTGCCAGCAGCGTAGTAGGACAGAACACTGAAGCTTTCTTT; CDR3aa: CASSVVGQNTEAFF
abundance: .; len: 13; j_gene: TRBJ2-7; d_gene: .; v_gene: TRBV6-1; CDR3nt: TGTGCCAGCAGTGAACAGGGGAGCTACGAGCAGTACTTC; CDR3aa: CASSEQGSYEQYF
abundance: .; len: 14; j_gene: TRBJ2-5; d_gene: .; v_gene: TRBV19; CDR3nt: TGTGCCAGTAGTCGAAGGCGCAACCGAGAGACCCAGTACTTC; CDR3aa: CASSRRRNRETQYF
abundance: .; len: 14; j_gene: TRBJ2-1; d_gene: TRBD1; v_gene: TRBV28; CDR3nt: TGTGCCAGCAGTTCCCCAAACAGGGGTTATGAGCAGTTCTTC; CDR3aa: CASSSPNRGYEQFF
abundance: .; len: 16; j_gene: TRBJ2-5; d_gene: TRBD2; v_gene: TRBV6-5; CDR3nt: TGTGCCAGCAGTTACGATTCCGGAAGCGGGGCGGAGACCCAGTACTTC; CDR3aa: CASSYDSGSGAETQYF
abundance: .; len: 14; j_gene: TRBJ2-5; d_gene: TRBD1; v_gene: TRBV5-1; CDR3nt: TGCGCCAGCAGCCCGGGACAGGGGAAAGAGACCCAGTACTTC; CDR3aa: CASSPGQGKETQYF
abundance: once; len: 16; j_gene: TRBJ1-2; d_gene: TRBD1; v_gene: TRBV29-1; CDR3nt: TGCAGCGTTAGCGGCAGGGGGGCTTTGATTGACTATGGCTACACCTTC; CDR3aa: CSVSGRGALIDYGYTF
abundance: .; len: 14; j_gene: TRBJ1-5; d_gene: .; v_gene: TRBV25-1; CDR3nt: TGTGCCAGCAGTAAGAGCGAGACGCCTCAGCCCCAGCATTTT; CDR3aa: CASSKSETPQPQHF
abundance: .; len: 13; j_gene: TRBJ1-2; d_gene: .; v_gene: TRBV30; CDR3nt: TGTGCCTTCCTATTATGGACTATGGAGGGCTACACCTTC; CDR3aa: CAFLLWTMEGYTF
abundance: .; len: 17; j_gene: TRBJ1-1; d_gene: .; v_gene: TRBV4-2; CDR3nt: TGTGCCAGCAGCCAAGATCGGGGGGGCTCGGTGGACACTGAAGCTTTCTTT; CDR3aa: CASSQDRGGSVDTEAFF